Detailed here is one TCR beta chain. What it binds is unknown. As to time point: cycle 4 day 1 (C4D1), after less than 7 weeks of nivolumab. There was relapse after autologous stem cell transplantation in every patient, and there was variation in brentuximab vedotin exposure. Magnetic negative selection of thawed PBMCs was the method by which CD4+ T cells were purified. Germline assignment: CDR1 LNHNV and CDR2 YYDKDF (reference sequence). CDR3 length: 16 amino acids. Trimming cost V 0 bases and J 2 bases, with 12 bases left between them. The data stem from a study of PD-1 blockade in classical Hodgkin lymphoma. Background on the study: Patients were infused with nivolumab 3 mg/kg every 2 weeks. Points from the study as a whole: CD8+ TCR diversity did not rise significantly by C4D1, unlike CD4+.

Profiled with immunoSEQ multiplex PCR; TCRdb holds only in-frame clones, not every one. This table has 20,000 or so clones, around 78% appearing once. The TCR was taken from a human donor with classical Hodgkin lymphoma. Source: CD4+ T cells from blood, taken before the fourth cycle of nivolumab. The genes are TRBV15 and TRBJ2-3; no reliable D call. CDR3 DNA: TGTGCCACCAGCAGAGATTCAGGAAGGGTCACAGATACGCAGTATTTT. Translation gives CATSRDSGRVTDTQYF.